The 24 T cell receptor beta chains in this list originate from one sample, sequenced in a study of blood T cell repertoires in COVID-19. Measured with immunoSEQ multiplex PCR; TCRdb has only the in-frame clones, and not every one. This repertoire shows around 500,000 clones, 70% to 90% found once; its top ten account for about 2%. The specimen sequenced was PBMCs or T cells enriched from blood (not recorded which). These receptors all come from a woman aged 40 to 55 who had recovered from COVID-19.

This CDR3 reads CASSLAGIPSGEQYF. The CDR3 coding sequence is TGTGCCAGCAGCTTAGCCGGGATCCCCTCGGGAGAGCAGTACTTC. V and J are TRBV7-6 and TRBJ2-7; TRBD2 is a possible D gene (5 bases). CDR3 length: 15 amino acids. V was trimmed by 0 bases and J by 7 bases, leaving 16 bases between them. Germline CDR1 and CDR2: SGHVS and FNYEAQ.

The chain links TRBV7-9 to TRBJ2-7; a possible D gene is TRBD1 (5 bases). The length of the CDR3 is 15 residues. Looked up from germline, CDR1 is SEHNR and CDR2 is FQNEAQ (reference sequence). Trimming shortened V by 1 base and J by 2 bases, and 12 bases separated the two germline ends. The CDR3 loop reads CASSLGAQDTYEQYF. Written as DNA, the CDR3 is TGTGCCAGCAGCTTAGGGGCTCAGGACACCTACGAGCAGTACTTC.

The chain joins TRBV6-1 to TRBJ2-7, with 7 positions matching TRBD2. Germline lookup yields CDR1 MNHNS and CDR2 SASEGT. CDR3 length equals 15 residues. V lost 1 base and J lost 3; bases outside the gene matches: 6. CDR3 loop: CASSEGGGRIYEQYF. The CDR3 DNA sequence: TGTGCCAGCAGTGAAGGGGGGGGTAGGATCTACGAGCAGTACTTC.

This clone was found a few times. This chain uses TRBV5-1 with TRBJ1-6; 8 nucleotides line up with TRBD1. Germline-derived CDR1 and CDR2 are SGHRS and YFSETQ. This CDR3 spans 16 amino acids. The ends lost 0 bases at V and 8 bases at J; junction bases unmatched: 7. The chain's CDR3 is CASSLGQGAMHSPLHF. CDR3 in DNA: TGCGCCAGCAGCTTGGGGCAGGGGGCTATGCATTCACCCCTCCACTTT.

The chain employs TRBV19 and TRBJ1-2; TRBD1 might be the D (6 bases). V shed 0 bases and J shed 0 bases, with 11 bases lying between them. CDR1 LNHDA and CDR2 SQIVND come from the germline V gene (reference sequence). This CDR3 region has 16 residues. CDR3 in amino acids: CASSIDPGEPNYGYTF. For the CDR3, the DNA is TGTGCCAGTAGTATAGATCCAGGGGAGCCTAACTATGGCTACACCTTC.

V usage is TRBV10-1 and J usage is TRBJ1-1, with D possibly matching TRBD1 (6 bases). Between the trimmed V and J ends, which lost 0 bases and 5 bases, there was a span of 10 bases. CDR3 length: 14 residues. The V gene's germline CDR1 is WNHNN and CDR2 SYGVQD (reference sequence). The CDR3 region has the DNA TGCGCCAGCAGTGAGTCGAACAGGGTGACTGAAGCTTTCTTT. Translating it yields CASSESNRVTEAFF.

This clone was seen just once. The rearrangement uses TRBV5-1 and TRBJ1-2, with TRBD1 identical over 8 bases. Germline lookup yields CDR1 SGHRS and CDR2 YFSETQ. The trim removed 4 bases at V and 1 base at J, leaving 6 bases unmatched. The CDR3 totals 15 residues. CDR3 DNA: TGCGCCAGCAGCGCCCGAGGACAGGGTAACTATGGCTACACCTTC. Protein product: CASSARGQGNYGYTF.

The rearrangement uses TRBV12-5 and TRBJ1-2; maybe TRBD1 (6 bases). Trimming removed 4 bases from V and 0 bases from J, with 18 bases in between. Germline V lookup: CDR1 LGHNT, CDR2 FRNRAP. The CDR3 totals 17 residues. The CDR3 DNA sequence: TGTGCTAGTGGTTGGGTATCCGGGACACCGACTAACTATGGCTACACCTTC. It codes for CASGWVSGTPTNYGYTF.

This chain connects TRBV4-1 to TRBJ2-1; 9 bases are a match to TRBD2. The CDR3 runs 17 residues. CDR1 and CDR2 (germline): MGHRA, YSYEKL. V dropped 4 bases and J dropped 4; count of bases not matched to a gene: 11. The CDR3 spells CASSPPSAGGKYNEQFF. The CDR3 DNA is TGCGCCAGCAGCCCCCCCTCAGCGGGAGGTAAATACAATGAGCAGTTCTTC.

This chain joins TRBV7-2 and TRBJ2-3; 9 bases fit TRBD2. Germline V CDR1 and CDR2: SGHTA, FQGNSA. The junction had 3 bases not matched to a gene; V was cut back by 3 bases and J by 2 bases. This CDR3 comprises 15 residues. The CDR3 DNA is TGTGCCAGCAGCTTGACTAGCGGCTACACAGATACGCAGTATTTT. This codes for CASSLTSGYTDTQYF. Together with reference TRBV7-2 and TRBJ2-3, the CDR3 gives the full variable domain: GAGVSQSPSNKVTEKGKDVELRCDPISGHTALYWYRQSLGQGLEFLIYFQGNSAPDKSGLPSDRFSAERTGGSVSTLTIQRTQQEDSAVYLCASSLTSGYTDTQYFGPGTRLTVL.

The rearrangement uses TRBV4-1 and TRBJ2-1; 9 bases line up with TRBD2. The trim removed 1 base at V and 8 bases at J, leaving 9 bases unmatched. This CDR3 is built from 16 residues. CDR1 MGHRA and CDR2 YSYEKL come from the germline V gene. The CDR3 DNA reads TGCGCCAGCAGCCAAGGTAATAGCGGGAGTGGCTATGAGCAGTTCTTC. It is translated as CASSQGNSGSGYEQFF.

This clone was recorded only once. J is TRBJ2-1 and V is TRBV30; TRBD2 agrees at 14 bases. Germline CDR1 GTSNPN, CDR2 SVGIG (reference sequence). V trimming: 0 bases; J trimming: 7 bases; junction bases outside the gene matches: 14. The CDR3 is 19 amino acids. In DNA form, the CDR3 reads TGTGCCTGGAGTGTTAGCGGGACTAGCGGGAGTATTATTTGGAATGAGCAGTTCTTC. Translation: CAWSVSGTSGSIIWNEQFF.

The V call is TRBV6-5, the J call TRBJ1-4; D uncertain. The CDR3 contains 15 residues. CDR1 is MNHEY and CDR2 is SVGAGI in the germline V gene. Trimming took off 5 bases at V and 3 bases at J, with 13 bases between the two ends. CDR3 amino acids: CASSPWRSPNEKLFF. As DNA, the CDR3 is TGTGCCAGCAGTCCTTGGAGAAGCCCTAATGAAAAACTGTTTTTT.

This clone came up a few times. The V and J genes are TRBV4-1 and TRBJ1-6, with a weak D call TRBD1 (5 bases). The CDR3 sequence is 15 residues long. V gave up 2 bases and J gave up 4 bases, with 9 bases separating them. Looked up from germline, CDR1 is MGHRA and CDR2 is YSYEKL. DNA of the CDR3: TGCGCCAGCAGCCAACAGGGCTTGTATAATTCACCCCTCCACTTT. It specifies CASSQQGLYNSPLHF.

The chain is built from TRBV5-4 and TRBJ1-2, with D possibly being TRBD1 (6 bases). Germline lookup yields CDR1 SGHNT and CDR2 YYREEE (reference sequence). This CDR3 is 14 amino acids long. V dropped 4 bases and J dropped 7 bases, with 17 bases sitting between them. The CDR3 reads CASSTSSGDSGYTF. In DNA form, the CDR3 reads TGTGCCAGCAGCACGAGTTCAGGGGATTCTGGCTACACCTTC.

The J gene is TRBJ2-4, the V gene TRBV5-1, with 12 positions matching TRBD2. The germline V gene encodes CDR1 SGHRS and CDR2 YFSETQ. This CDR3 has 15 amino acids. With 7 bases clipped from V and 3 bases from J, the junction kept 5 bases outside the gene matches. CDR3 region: CASLRTSGIKNIQYF. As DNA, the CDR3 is TGCGCCAGCTTAAGGACTAGCGGGATCAAAAACATTCAGTACTTC.

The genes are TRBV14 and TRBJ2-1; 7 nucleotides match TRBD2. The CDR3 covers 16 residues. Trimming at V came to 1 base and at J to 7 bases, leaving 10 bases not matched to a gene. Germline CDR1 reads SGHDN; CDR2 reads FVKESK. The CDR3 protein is CASSQGGGREPNEQFF. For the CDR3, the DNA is TGTGCCAGCAGCCAAGGAGGCGGGCGGGAGCCGAATGAGCAGTTCTTC.

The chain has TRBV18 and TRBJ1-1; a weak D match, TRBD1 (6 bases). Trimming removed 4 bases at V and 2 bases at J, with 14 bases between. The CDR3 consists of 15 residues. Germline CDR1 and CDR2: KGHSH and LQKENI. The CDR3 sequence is CASSHRTETNTEAFF. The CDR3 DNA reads TGTGCCAGCTCACACCGGACAGAGACTAACACTGAAGCTTTCTTT.

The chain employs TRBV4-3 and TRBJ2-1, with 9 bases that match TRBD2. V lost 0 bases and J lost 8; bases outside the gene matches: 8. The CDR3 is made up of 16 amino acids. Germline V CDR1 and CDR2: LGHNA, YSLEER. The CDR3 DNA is TGCGCCAGCAGCCAAGATAAGGCGGGAGGGGGGGATGAGCAGTTCTTC. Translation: CASSQDKAGGGDEQFF.

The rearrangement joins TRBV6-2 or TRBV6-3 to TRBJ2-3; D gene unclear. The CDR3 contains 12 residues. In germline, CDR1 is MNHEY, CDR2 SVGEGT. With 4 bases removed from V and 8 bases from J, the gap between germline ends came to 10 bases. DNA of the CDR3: TGTGCCAGCAGTTCCCGTCGCGGTACGCAGTATTTT. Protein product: CASSSRRGTQYF.

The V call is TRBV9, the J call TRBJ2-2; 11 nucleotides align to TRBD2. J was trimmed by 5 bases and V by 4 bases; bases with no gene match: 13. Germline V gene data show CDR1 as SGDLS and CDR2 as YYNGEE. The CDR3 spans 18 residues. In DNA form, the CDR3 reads TGTGCCAGCAGCCCCCAGACTAGCGGGACAGCCCGTACCGGGGAGCTGTTTTTT. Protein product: CASSPQTSGTARTGELFF.

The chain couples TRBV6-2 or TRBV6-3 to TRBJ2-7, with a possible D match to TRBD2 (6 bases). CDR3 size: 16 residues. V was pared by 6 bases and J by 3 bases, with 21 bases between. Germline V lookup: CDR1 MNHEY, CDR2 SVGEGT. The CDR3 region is CASSRDTSRIFYEQYF. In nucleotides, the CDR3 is TGTGCCAGCAGCCGCGACACTAGCCGAATATTCTACGAGCAGTACTTC.

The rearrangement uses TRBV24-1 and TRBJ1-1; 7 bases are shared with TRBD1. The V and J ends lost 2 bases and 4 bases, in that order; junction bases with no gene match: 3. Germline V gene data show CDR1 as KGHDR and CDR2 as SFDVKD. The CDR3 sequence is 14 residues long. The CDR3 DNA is TGTGCCACCAGTGATTCCAGGGGGAGCACTGAAGCTTTCTTT. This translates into CATSDSRGSTEAFF.

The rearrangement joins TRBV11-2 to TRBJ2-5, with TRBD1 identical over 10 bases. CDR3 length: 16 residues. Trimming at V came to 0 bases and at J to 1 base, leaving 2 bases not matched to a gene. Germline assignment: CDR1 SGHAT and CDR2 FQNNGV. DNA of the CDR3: TGTGCCAGCAGCTTAGATCGGGACAGGGGCCAAGAGACCCAGTACTTC. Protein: CASSLDRDRGQETQYF.